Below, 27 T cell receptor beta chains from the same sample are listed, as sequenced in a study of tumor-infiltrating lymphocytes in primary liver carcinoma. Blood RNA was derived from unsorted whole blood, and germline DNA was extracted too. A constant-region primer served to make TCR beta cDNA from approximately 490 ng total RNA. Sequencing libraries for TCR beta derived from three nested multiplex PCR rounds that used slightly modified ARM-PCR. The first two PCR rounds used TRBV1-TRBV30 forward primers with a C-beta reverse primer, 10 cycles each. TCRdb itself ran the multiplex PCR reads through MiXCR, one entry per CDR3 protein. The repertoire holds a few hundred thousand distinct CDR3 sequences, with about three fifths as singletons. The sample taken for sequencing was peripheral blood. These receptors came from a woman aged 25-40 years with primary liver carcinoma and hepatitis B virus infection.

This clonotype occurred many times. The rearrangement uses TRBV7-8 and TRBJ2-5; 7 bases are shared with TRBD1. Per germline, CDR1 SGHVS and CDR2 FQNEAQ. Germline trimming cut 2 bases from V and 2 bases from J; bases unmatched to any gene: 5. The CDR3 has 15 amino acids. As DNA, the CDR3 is TGTGCCAGCAGCTTATCCGGGGACAGACAAGAGACCCAGTACTTC. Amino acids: CASSLSGDRQETQYF.

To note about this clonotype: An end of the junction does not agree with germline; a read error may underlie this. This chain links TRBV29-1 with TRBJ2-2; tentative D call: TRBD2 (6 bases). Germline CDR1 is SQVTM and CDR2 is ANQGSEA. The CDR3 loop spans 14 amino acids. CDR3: CSVRGTSRTGKLFF. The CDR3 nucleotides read TGCAGCGTTCGAGGGACTTCTCGCACCGGGAAGCTGTTTTTT.

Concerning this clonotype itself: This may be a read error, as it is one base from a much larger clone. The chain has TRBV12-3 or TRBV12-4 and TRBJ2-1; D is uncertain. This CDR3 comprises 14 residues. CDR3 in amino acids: CASSTPWLGDEHFF. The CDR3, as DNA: TGTGCCAGCAGTACCCCTTGGCTGGGCGATGAGCACTTCTTC.

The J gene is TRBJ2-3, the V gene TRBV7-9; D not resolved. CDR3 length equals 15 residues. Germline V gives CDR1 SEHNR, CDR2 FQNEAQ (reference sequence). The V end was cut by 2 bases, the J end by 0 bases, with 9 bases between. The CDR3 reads CASSLPRQSTDTQYF. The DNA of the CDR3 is TGTGCCAGCAGCTTACCCCGGCAAAGCACAGATACGCAGTATTTT.

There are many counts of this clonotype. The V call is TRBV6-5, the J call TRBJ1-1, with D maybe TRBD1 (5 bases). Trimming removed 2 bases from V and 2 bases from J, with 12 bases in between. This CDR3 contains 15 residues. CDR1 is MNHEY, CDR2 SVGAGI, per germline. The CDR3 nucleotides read TGTGCCAGCAGTTACGGGCGCAGGGAAAACACTGAAGCTTTCTTT. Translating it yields CASSYGRRENTEAFF.

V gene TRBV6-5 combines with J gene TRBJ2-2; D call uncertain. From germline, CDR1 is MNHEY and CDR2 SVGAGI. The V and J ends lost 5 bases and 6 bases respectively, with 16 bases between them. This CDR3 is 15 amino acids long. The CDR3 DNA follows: TGTGCCAGCAGTCCCGAGAATCGTTCGGCCGGGGAGCTGTTTTTT. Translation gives CASSPENRSAGELFF.

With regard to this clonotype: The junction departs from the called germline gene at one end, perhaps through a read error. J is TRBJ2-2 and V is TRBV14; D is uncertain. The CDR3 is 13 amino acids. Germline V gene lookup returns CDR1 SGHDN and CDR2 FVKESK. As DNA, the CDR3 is TGTGCCAGGAGCCAACAGAGCACCGGGGAGCTGTTTTTT. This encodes CARSQQSTGELFF.

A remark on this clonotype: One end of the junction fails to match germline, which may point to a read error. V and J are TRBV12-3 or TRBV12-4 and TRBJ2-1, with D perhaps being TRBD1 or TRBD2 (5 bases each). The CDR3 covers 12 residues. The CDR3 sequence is CASSVGVNEHFF. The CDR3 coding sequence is TGTGCCTCCTCAGTGGGGGTGAATGAGCATTTCTTC.

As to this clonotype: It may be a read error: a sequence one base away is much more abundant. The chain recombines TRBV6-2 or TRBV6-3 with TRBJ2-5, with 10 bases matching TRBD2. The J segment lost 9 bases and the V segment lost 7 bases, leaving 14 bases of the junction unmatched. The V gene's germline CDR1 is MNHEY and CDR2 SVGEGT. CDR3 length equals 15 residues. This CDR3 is CASNTLAGGREAQYF. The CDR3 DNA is TGTGCCAGCAATACCTTAGCGGGAGGCCGGGAGGCCCAGTACTTC.

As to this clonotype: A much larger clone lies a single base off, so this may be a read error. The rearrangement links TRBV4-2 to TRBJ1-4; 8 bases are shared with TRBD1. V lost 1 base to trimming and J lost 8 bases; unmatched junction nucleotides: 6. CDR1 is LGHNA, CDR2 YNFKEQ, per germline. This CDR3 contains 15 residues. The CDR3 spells CASSQAQGAVEKLFF. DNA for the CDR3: TGTGCCAGCAGCCAAGCCCAGGGGGCTGTAGAAAAACTGTTTTTT.

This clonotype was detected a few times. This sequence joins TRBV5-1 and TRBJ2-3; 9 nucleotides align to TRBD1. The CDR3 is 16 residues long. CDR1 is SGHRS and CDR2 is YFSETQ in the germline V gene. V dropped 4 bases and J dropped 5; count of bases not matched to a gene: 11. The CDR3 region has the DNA TGCGCCAGCAGCAGACCACCGGGACAGGGAGAAGATACGCAGTATTTT. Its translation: CASSRPPGQGEDTQYF.

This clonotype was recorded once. The CDR3 coding sequence is TGTGCCAGCAGCCCGCGGAGAGCGGGAGGTTCTTACGAGCAGTACTTC. Translation: CASSPRRAGGSYEQYF. The chain uses TRBV13 and TRBJ2-7, with 9 bases fitting TRBD2. The V and J ends lost 5 bases and 4 bases, in that order; junction bases with no gene match: 12. From germline, CDR1 is PRHDT and CDR2 FYEKMQ (reference sequence). The CDR3 spans 16 residues.

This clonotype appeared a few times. This CDR3 is CASSPPSSSYNEQFF. For the CDR3, the DNA is TGCGCCAGCAGCCCACCTTCGAGCTCCTACAATGAGCAGTTCTTC. This chain links TRBV4-1 with TRBJ2-1; the D is unclear. The CDR3 length is 15 residues. Per germline, CDR1 MGHRA and CDR2 YSYEKL. The ends were cut back, 4 bases at V and 0 bases at J, with 10 bases in the middle.

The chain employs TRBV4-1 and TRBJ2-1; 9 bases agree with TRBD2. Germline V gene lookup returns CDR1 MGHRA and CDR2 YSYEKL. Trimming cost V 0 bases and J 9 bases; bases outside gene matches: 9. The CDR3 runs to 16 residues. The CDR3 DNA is TGCGCCAGCAGCCAAGAGAAGGGACTAGCATTAGGTGAGCAGTTCTTC. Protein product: CASSQEKGLALGEQFF.

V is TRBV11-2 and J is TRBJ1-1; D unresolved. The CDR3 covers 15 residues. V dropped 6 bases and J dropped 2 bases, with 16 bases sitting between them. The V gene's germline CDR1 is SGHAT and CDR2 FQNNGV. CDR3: CASSLYSIGNTEAFF. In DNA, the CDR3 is TGTGCCAGCAGTTTATACTCTATAGGAAACACTGAAGCTTTCTTT. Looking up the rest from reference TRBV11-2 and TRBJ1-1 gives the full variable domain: EAGVAQSPRYKIIEKRQSVAFWCNPISGHATLYWYQQILGQGPKLLIQFQNNGVVDDSQLPKDRFSAERLKGVDSTLKIQPAKLEDSAVYLCASSLYSIGNTEAFFGQGTRLTVV.

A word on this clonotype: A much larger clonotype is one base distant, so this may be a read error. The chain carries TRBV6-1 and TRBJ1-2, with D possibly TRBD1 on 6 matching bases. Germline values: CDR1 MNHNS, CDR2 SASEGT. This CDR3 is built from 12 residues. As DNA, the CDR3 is TGTGTCAGCAGTCGGACAGCTTATGGCTACACCTTC. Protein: CVSSRTAYGYTF.

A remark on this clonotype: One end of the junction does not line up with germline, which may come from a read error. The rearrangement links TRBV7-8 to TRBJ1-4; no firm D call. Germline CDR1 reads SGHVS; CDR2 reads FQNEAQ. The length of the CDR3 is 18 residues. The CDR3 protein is CASNLASFLIDGDGKLFF. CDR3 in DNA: TGTGCCAGCAACTTAGCCTCGTTCCTTATCGATGGAGATGGAAAACTGTTTTTT.

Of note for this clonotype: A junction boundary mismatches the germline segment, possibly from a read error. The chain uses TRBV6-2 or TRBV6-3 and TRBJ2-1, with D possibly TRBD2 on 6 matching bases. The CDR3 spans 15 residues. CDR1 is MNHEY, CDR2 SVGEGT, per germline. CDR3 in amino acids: CTSSPLGGNHNEQFF. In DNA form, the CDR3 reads TGTACCAGCAGTCCGCTGGGGGGAAACCATAATGAGCAGTTCTTC.

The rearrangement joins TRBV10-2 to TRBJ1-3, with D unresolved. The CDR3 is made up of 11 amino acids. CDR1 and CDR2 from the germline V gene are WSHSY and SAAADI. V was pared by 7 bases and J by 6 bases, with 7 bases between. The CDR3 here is CASMTQNTIYF. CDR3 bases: TGCGCCAGCATGACCCAAAACACCATATATTTT.

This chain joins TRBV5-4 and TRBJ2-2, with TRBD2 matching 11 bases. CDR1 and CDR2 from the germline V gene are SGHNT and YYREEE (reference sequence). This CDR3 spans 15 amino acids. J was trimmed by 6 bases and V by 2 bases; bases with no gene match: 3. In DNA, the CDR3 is TGTGCCAGCAGCTTCACTAGCGGGAGATCCGGGGAGCTGTTTTTT. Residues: CASSFTSGRSGELFF.

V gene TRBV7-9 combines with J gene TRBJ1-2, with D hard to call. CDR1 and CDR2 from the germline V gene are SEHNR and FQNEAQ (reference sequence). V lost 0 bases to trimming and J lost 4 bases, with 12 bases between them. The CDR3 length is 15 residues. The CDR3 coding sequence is TGTGCCAGCAGCTTAGCTTCGGATTTGTCCTATGGCTACACCTTC. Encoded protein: CASSLASDLSYGYTF.

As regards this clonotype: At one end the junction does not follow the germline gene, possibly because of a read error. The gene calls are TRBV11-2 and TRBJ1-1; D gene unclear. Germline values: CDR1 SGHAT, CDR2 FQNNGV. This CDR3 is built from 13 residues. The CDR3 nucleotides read TGTGCCAGCAGCTTAATACGGGAGGTAGAAGCTATCTTT. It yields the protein CASSLIREVEAIF.

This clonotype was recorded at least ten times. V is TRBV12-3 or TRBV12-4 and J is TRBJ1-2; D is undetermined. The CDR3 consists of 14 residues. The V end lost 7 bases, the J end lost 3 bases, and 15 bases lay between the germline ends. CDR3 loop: CASTLARGDYGYTF. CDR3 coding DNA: TGTGCCAGCACCCTCGCCCGGGGAGACTATGGCTACACCTTC.

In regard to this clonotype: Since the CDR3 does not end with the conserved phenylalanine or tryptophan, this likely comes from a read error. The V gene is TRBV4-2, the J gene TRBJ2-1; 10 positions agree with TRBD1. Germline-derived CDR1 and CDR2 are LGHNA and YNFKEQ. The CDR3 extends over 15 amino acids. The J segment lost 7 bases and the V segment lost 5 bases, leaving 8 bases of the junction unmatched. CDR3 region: CASSFTGTGDNEQFL. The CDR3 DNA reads TGTGCCAGCAGCTTCACCGGGACAGGGGATAATGAGCAGTTCCTC.

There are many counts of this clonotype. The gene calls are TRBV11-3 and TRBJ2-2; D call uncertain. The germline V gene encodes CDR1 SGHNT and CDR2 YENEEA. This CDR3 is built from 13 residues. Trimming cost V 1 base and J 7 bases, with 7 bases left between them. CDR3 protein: CASSLVKVGELFF. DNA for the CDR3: TGTGCCAGCAGCTTAGTCAAGGTCGGGGAGCTGTTTTTT. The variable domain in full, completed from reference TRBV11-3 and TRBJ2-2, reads EAGVVQSPRYKIIEKKQPVAFWCNPISGHNTLYWYLQNLGQGPELLIRYENEEAVDDSQLPKDRFSAERLKGVDSTLKIQPAELGDSAVYLCASSLVKVGELFFGEGSRLTVL.

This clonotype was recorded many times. Written as DNA, the CDR3 is TGTGCCAGCAGTCTCCAGGGGAACACTGAAGCTTTCTTT. This codes for CASSLQGNTEAFF. The chain is built from TRBV12-3 or TRBV12-4 and TRBJ1-1; D might be TRBD1 (5 bases). V dropped 5 bases and J dropped 1 base, with 8 bases sitting between them. CDR3 length equals 13 residues.

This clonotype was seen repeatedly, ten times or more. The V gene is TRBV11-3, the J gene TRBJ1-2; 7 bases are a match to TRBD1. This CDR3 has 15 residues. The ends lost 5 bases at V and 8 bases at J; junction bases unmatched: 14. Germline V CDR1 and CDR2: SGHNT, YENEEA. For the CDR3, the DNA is TGTGCCAGCAGCGAGCGAACGACAGGGAGTTACGGCTACACCTTC. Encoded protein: CASSERTTGSYGYTF.